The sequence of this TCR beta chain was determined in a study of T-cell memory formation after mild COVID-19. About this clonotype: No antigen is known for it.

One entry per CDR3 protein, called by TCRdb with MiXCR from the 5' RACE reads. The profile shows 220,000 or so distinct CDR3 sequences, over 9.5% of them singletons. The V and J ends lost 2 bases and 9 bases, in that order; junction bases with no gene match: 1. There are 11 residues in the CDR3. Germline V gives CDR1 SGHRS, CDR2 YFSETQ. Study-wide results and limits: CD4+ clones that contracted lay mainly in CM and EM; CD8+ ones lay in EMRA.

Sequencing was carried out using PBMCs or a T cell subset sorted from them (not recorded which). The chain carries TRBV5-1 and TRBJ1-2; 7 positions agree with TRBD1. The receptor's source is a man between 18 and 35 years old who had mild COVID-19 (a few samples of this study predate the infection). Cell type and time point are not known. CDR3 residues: CASSFRGSYTF. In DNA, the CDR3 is TGCGCCAGCAGCTTCAGGGGGAGCTACACCTTC. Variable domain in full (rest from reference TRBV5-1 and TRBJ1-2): KAGVTQTPRYLIKTRGQQVTLSCSPISGHRSVSWYQQTPGQGLQFLFEYFSETQRNKGNFPGRFSGRQFSNSRSEMNVSTLELGDSALYLCASSFRGSYTFGSGTRLTVV.